The rows below give T cell receptor beta chains drawn from one sample of a study of shared clonotypes between healthy human individuals. TCRdb's copy holds only in-frame clones and misses some; the assay was immunoSEQ multiplex PCR. The sample lists about 2.4 million clones, roughly 93% seen once, with about 0.38% in the top ten. The material sequenced was naive CD4+ T cells from PBMCs. These receptors all stem from a man aged 18 to 35 in good health. Some clones in this sample may be carry-over from other donors' samples. Both conserved end residues are part of each CDR3.

V gene: TRBV30; J gene: TRBJ2-7; CDR3 length: 11; CDR3 protein: CAWSVKREQYF
V gene: TRBV7-9; J gene: TRBJ1-2; CDR3 length: 15; CDR3 protein: CASSLALAGLYGYTF
V gene: TRBV7-9; J gene: TRBJ2-5; CDR3 length: 14; CDR3 protein: CASLYSGGMKTQYF
V gene: TRBV27; J gene: TRBJ2-3; CDR3 length: 20; CDR3 protein: CASSLSASGSRIRGADTQYF
V gene: TRBV19; J gene: TRBJ1-2; CDR3 length: 15; CDR3 protein: CASSTLRTGGYGYTF
V gene: TRBV29-1; J gene: TRBJ2-1; CDR3 length: 16; CDR3 protein: CSVYPSGRISYNEQFF
V gene: TRBV14; J gene: TRBJ1-2; CDR3 length: 15; CDR3 protein: CASSQDWARGSGYTF
V gene: TRBV27; J gene: TRBJ1-5; CDR3 length: 15; CDR3 protein: CASRTHQSNNQPQHF
V gene: TRBV11-2; J gene: .; CDR3 length: 18; CDR3 protein: CASSSGLAGGTFSYEQYF
V gene: TRBV21-1; J gene: TRBJ2-7; CDR3 length: 10; CDR3 protein: CASAPYEQYF
V gene: TRBV28; J gene: TRBJ1-3; CDR3 length: 13; CDR3 protein: CASSLNGVNTIYF
V gene: TRBV9; J gene: TRBJ2-3; CDR3 length: 19; CDR3 protein: CASSVANLAGWTSTDTQYF
V gene: TRBV19; J gene: TRBJ1-2; CDR3 length: 14; CDR3 protein: CASTLGRANYGYTF
V gene: TRBV7-2; J gene: TRBJ1-1; CDR3 length: 16; CDR3 protein: CASSLSVTGLITWAFF